This T cell receptor (beta chain) derives from a study of blood T cell repertoires in COVID-19. Study-level background: Both acute and convalescent COVID-19 samples were obtained from the United States, Italy and Spain.

A few counts support this clone. Cohorts were assigned according to the clinical history that participants reported. The CDR3 has 12 amino acids. Trimming stripped 5 bases from V and 8 bases from J, with 10 bases between. Germline CDR1 reads GTSNPN; CDR2 reads SVGIG (reference sequence). This table comes from immunoSEQ multiplex PCR, and its TCRdb copy is limited to in-frame clones, with some not included. Among about 140,000 clones listed, approximately 81% were seen once. Sequenced sample: PBMCs or T cells enriched from blood (not recorded which). The chain recombines TRBV30 with TRBJ1-6; D is unresolved. The clonotype was recovered from a man aged 35-49 years with acute COVID-19. CDR3 nucleotides: TGTGCCTGGGACCACGGGGATTCACCCCTCCACTTT. Translated, it gives CAWDHGDSPLHF. Full variable domain (remainder filled in from reference TRBV30 and TRBJ1-6): SQTIHQWPATLVQPVGSPLSLECTVEGTSNPNLYWYRQAAGRGLQLLFYSVGIGQISSEVPQNLSASRPQDRQFILSSKKLLLSDSGFYLCAWDHGDSPLHFGNGTRLTVT.